The rows below give T cell receptor beta chains drawn from one sample of a study of blood T cell repertoires in COVID-19. The assay was immunoSEQ multiplex PCR, and TCRdb's table has in-frame clones only and misses some. The sample has around 46,000 clones, roughly four fifths seen once. What was sequenced was peripheral blood. Receptors were obtained from a man in his forties or fifties with acute or convalescent COVID-19. Each CDR3 is given with its conserved first and last residue. D genes are given only for firm matches. Some rows mark clone size as missing; the rest say once, few, many or name a class of expanded clone.

V gene,clone size,J gene,D gene,CDR3 protein,CDR3 DNA
TRBV18,-,TRBJ2-7,-,CASSPQQTASYEQYF,TGTGCTAGCTCACCACAGCAAACTGCGAGTTACGAGCAGTACTTC
TRBV3-1/TRBV3-2,-,TRBJ1-6,TRBD1,CASRRDSVNHSPLHF,TGTGCCAGCAGACGGGACAGCGTTAACCATTCACCCCTCCACTTT
TRBV11-2,-,TRBJ2-7,TRBD2,CASSPGLAGGIPYYEQYF,TGTGCCAGCAGCCCGGGACTAGCGGGGGGGATACCATACTACGAGCAGTACTTC
TRBV11-2,-,TRBJ2-3,-,CASSLEAGKRIHSMTDTQYF,TGTGCCAGCAGCTTAGAGGCAGGGAAACGGATACACAGTATGACGGATACGCAGTATTTT
TRBV6-6,-,TRBJ1-6,-,CASSYGLINSPLHF,TGTGCCAGCAGTTACGGGCTCATTAATTCACCCCTCCACTTT
TRBV9,-,TRBJ2-1,-,CASSVGPGTEQFF,TGTGCCAGCAGCGTTGGCCCCGGGACAGAGCAGTTCTTC
TRBV19,-,TRBJ2-7,-,CASSPDTTPTYEQYF,TGTGCCAGTAGTCCGGACACCACCCCGACCTACGAGCAGTACTTC
TRBV12-5,-,TRBJ1-5,TRBD1,CASGWDRDQPQHF,TGTGCTAGTGGTTGGGACAGGGATCAGCCCCAGCATTTT
TRBV24-1,few,TRBJ2-1,-,CATSDPGSASYNEQFF,TGTGCCACCAGTGATCCTGGCAGTGCCTCCTACAATGAGCAGTTCTTC
TRBV14,-,TRBJ1-2,-,CASSQANRANYGYTF,TGTGCCAGCAGCCAGGCTAACAGGGCTAACTATGGCTACACCTTC
TRBV7-8,-,TRBJ1-5,-,CASSPGSQPQHF,TGTGCCAGCAGCCCCGGGAGTCAGCCCCAGCATTTT
TRBV19,-,TRBJ1-2,-,CASSMVVTGANYGYTF,TGTGCCAGTAGTATGGTCGTGACGGGAGCTAACTATGGCTACACCTTC
TRBV24-1,-,TRBJ2-2,TRBD2,CATSEPSGGTGELFF,TGTGCCACCAGTGAGCCGTCGGGAGGGACCGGGGAGCTGTTTTTT
TRBV20-1,-,TRBJ2-7,-,CSASSGHEQYF,TGCAGTGCTAGTTCCGGTCACGAGCAGTACTTC
TRBV7-9,-,TRBJ1-2,-,CASTHELGGGYTF,TGTGCCAGCACCCATGAGTTGGGGGGTGGCTACACCTTC
TRBV2,-,TRBJ1-4,TRBD1,CASRDRTGNEKLFF,TGTGCCAGCAGGGACAGGACAGGAAATGAAAAACTGTTTTTT
TRBV6-5,-,TRBJ2-1,-,CASISGRVGNEQFF,TGTGCCAGCATCTCGGGCAGGGTAGGCAATGAGCAGTTCTTC
TRBV9,-,TRBJ2-3,-,CASSLSVGGGYTDTQYF,TGTGCCAGCAGCTTATCAGTTGGCGGGGGCTACACAGATACGCAGTATTTT
TRBV3-1/TRBV3-2,few,TRBJ2-2,TRBD2,CASSLGGARTGELFF,TGTGCCAGCAGCCTCGGGGGGGCGCGAACCGGGGAGCTGTTTTTT
TRBV7-2,-,TRBJ2-7,TRBD2,CASSLGGLAGILYEQYF,TGTGCCAGCAGCTTAGGGGGACTAGCGGGGATTCTCTACGAGCAGTACTTC
TRBV20-1,-,TRBJ2-3,-,CSASRYTRTPDTQYF,TGCAGTGCTAGTAGATATACCCGGACTCCAGATACGCAGTATTTT
TRBV3-1/TRBV3-2,-,TRBJ1-6,TRBD1,CASSFRQGSSPLHF,TGTGCCAGCAGCTTCCGACAGGGGAGTTCACCCCTCCACTTT
TRBV5-1,-,TRBJ2-1,TRBD2,CASSLFSGGADEQFF,TGCGCCAGCAGCTTGTTCAGCGGGGGGGCAGATGAGCAGTTCTTC
TRBV6-8,-,TRBJ2-2,TRBD1,CASSYRNRGQRYTGELFF,TGTGCCAGCAGTTACCGGAACAGGGGGCAAAGGTACACCGGGGAGCTGTTTTTT
TRBV6-5,-,TRBJ1-1,-,CASSSTLSSTEAFF,TGTGCCAGCAGCTCCACTCTTTCGAGTACTGAAGCTTTCTTT
TRBV3-1/TRBV3-2,-,TRBJ2-7,-,CASSQDRSLGTHTPSEQYF,TGTGCCAGCAGCCAAGATCGGAGCCTCGGGACTCACACCCCCTCCGAGCAGTACTTC
TRBV30,once,TRBJ1-3,TRBD1,CAWSVKGARGNTIYF,TGTGCCTGGAGTGTTAAGGGGGCCCGAGGAAACACCATATATTTT
TRBV19,-,TRBJ1-1,-,CASSAPGEWTEAFF,TGTGCCAGTAGTGCGCCAGGGGAGTGGACTGAAGCTTTCTTT
TRBV19,-,TRBJ2-4,-,CASSTGQTTKNIQYF,TGTGCCAGTAGTACAGGACAGACTACCAAAAACATTCAGTACTTC
TRBV9,-,TRBJ2-3,-,CASSVEPGRTDTQYF,TGTGCCAGCAGCGTAGAACCCGGTCGGACAGATACGCAGTATTTT
TRBV11-2,few,TRBJ2-7,TRBD2,CASSLQNSGDYEQYF,TGTGCCAGCAGCTTACAAAATAGCGGGGACTACGAGCAGTACTTC
TRBV7-2,-,TRBJ2-5,TRBD2,CASSLGVASGNQETQYF,TGTGCCAGCAGCTTAGGGGTAGCTAGCGGCAACCAAGAGACCCAGTACTTC
TRBV30,few,TRBJ1-5,-,CAWSVDWNQPQHF,TGTGCCTGGAGTGTAGACTGGAATCAGCCCCAGCATTTT
TRBV6-5,-,TRBJ2-4,-,CASRPGQSLGIQYF,TGTGCCAGCAGACCCGGACAGTCCCTGGGCATTCAGTACTTC
TRBV20-1,-,TRBJ2-5,-,CSATETQYF,TGCAGTGCTACGGAGACCCAGTACTTC
TRBV6-5,-,TRBJ1-1,TRBD1,CASILWTGRAQAFF,TGTGCCAGCATTTTATGGACAGGGAGGGCGCAAGCTTTCTTT
TRBV27,-,TRBJ1-1,-,CASSPRALRGNTEAFF,TGTGCCAGCAGTCCGCGAGCCCTCAGGGGGAACACTGAAGCTTTCTTT
TRBV11-2,-,TRBJ2-1,-,CASRDYYYNEQFF,TGTGCCAGCAGGGACTACTACTACAATGAGCAGTTCTTC
TRBV9,-,TRBJ1-4,TRBD1,CASSTPGQNEKLFF,TGTGCCAGCAGCACACCGGGACAGAATGAAAAACTGTTTTTT
TRBV18,-,TRBJ1-2,-,CASSPVVSYGYTF,TGTGCCAGCTCACCAGTGGTTAGCTATGGCTACACCTTC
TRBV14,-,TRBJ1-2,TRBD1,CASSQARQGGGYTF,TGTGCCAGCAGCCAAGCCCGGCAGGGGGGTGGCTACACCTTC
TRBV20-1,-,TRBJ2-1,TRBD2,CSASGAAGDVGEQFF,TGCAGTGCTAGTGGGGCAGCGGGGGATGTGGGTGAGCAGTTCTTC
TRBV29-1,-,TRBJ2-3,TRBD2,CRAGGETDTQYF,TGCAGGGCCGGGGGGGAAACAGATACGCAGTATTTT
TRBV5-1,-,TRBJ1-1,TRBD1,CASSSLPGQITEAFF,TGCGCCAGCAGCTCTCTGCCGGGACAGATCACTGAAGCTTTCTTT
TRBV3-1/TRBV3-2,-,TRBJ2-3,-,CASSQDPSGTQYF,TGTGCCAGCAGCCAAGATCCTTCCGGTACGCAGTATTTT
TRBV5-1,-,TRBJ2-5,-,CASRYSQETQYF,TGCGCCAGCAGATACAGTCAAGAGACCCAGTACTTC
TRBV20-1,-,TRBJ1-6,TRBD1,CSASRDRGNSPLHF,TGCAGTGCTAGTCGGGACAGGGGAAACTCACCCCTCCACTTT
TRBV30,-,TRBJ2-4,-,CAWSHQGLDKNIQYF,TGTGCCTGGAGTCATCAGGGGTTGGACAAAAACATTCAGTACTTC
TRBV2,-,TRBJ1-1,-,CASNSRREGTEAFF,TGTGCCAGCAACAGCCGCAGGGAGGGGACTGAAGCTTTCTTT
TRBV5-1,-,TRBJ2-7,TRBD1,CASTKTGSTYEQYF,TGCGCCAGCACCAAGACAGGGTCTACCTACGAGCAGTACTTC
TRBV27,-,TRBJ2-5,-,CASSTSRQNQETQYF,TGTGCCAGCAGTACCTCCCGACAAAACCAAGAGACCCAGTACTTC
TRBV2,-,TRBJ2-5,TRBD2,CASSEAQRLAGLEETQYF,TGTGCCAGCAGTGAAGCCCAGAGACTAGCGGGGTTGGAAGAGACCCAGTACTTC
TRBV6-4,-,TRBJ2-3,-,CASSDRGWPDTQYF,TGTGCCAGCAGTGACAGGGGCTGGCCAGATACGCAGTATTTT
TRBV7-2,-,TRBJ2-7,-,CASSLMRQAGRYEQYF,TGTGCCAGCAGCTTAATGCGCCAGGCTGGTAGATACGAGCAGTACTTC
TRBV7-9,-,TRBJ2-7,TRBD1,CASSAGQGNGEQYF,TGTGCCAGCAGCGCGGGACAGGGGAATGGTGAGCAGTACTTC
TRBV6-6,-,TRBJ1-6,TRBD1,CASSDRVDSPLHF,TGTGCCAGCAGTGACAGGGTAGATTCACCCCTCCACTTT
TRBV29-1,-,TRBJ1-2,-,CSVLQGNSPIYGYTF,TGCAGCGTTCTGCAGGGGAACTCTCCCATCTATGGCTACACCTTC
TRBV27,once,TRBJ1-1,TRBD1,CASSFLITGGKTEAFF,TGTGCCAGCAGTTTCCTAATAACAGGGGGGAAGACTGAAGCTTTCTTT
TRBV5-1,-,TRBJ2-3,TRBD2,CASSFEAGGPDTQYF,TGCGCCAGCAGCTTCGAAGCGGGGGGGCCAGATACGCAGTATTTT
TRBV5-1,few,TRBJ2-3,TRBD2,CASSLGLAADTQYF,TGCGCCAGCAGCTTGGGTCTAGCGGCAGATACGCAGTATTTT